This record covers a single T cell receptor beta chain. Antigen specificity is unknown. PCR primers comprised 60 Vbeta and 13 Jbeta primers. Sequenced by immunoSEQ multiplex PCR; TCRdb stores in-frame clones only, minus some. The sample lists 130,000 or so clones; approximately 87% were seen once. CDR1 is SGHKS, CDR2 YYEKEE, per germline (reference sequence). The CDR3 runs 16 residues. Trimming at V came to 4 bases and at J to 0 bases, leaving 5 bases not matched to a gene. The data belong to a study of cytomegalovirus exposure and HLA in healthy donors. As for the study in general: As released early, the data held 80 million to 90 million unique TCRs from HLA-typed donors. Whole-study results and caveats: Several top significant clusters appeared, in a later analysis, to be linked to common viral pathogens. Some V segments, including TRBV6-2 and TRBV6-3, were excluded as indistinguishable. Three CMV-associated chains proved CMV antigen-specific in vitro.

Sequenced: PBMCs. The chain combines TRBV5-5 with TRBJ1-4; TRBD1 matches 8 bases. The sequence was obtained from a man between 35 and 55 years old in good health and CMV-seronegative. CDR3: CASSLTGGTTNEKLFF. The CDR3 bases are TGTGCCAGCAGCCTCACAGGGGGTACAACTAATGAAAAACTGTTTTTT.